A single sample gave rise to the 24 T cell receptor beta chains below, sequenced in a study of blood T cell repertoires in COVID-19. Libraries were prepared by immunoSEQ multiplex PCR; TCRdb keeps only in-frame clonotypes and omits some of them. The table records 150,000 to 200,000 clones, 75% to 90% of them present only once. Sequenced sample: PBMCs or T cells enriched from blood (not recorded which). These receptors came from a woman aged 40 to 55 with acute COVID-19.

This chain links TRBV3-1 (or the pseudogene TRBV3-2) with TRBJ1-6; D is ambiguous. Germline V CDR1 and CDR2: LGHDT, YNNKEL (reference sequence). The CDR3 is made up of 17 amino acids. V was clipped by 0 bases and J by 3 bases, with 12 bases between them. The CDR3: CASSQDLWGGYNSPLHF. The CDR3 coding sequence is TGTGCCAGCAGCCAAGATCTGTGGGGAGGCTATAATTCACCCCTCCACTTT.

This chain uses TRBV6-1 with TRBJ1-1; D is perhaps TRBD1 (5 bases). Germline-derived CDR1 and CDR2 are MNHNS and SASEGT. V gave up 6 bases and J gave up 1 base, with 9 bases separating them. This CDR3 comprises 13 residues. The CDR3 DNA sequence: TGTGCCAGCAGCCGAGGACAGAACACTGAAGCTTTCTTT. Protein sequence: CASSRGQNTEAFF.

The chain combines TRBV7-8 with TRBJ2-1; 10 positions agree with TRBD2. Per germline, CDR1 SGHVS and CDR2 FQNEAQ. V shed 5 bases and J 6 bases; nucleotides not matched to a gene: 7. The CDR3 has 15 amino acids. As DNA, the CDR3 is TGTGCCAGCAGCCACGGCCGGACTAGCGGCAATGAGCAGTTCTTC. It translates to CASSHGRTSGNEQFF.

V is TRBV2 and J is TRBJ2-7; 7 nucleotides match TRBD2. V shed 5 bases, J shed 4 bases, and the junction held 8 bases outside the gene matches. The CDR3 runs 14 residues. Looked up from germline, CDR1 is SNHLY and CDR2 is FYNNEI. This CDR3 is CASSRGRDQYEQYF. For the CDR3, the DNA is TGTGCCAGCAGTCGTGGGAGGGATCAGTACGAGCAGTACTTC.

The chain links TRBV28 to TRBJ2-5; TRBD1 matches at 10 bases. J gave up 1 base and V 4 bases, and 6 bases lay outside the gene matches. Germline lookup yields CDR1 MDHEN and CDR2 SYDVKM. The CDR3 extends over 16 amino acids. The CDR3 coding sequence is TGTGCCAGCAGTTCAAGCGGGACAGGGGCCCAAGAGACCCAGTACTTC. It translates to CASSSSGTGAQETQYF.

This clone was counted only a few times. At the DNA level, this CDR3 is encoded by other sequences in the same sample as well. The chain has TRBV5-1 and TRBJ2-5; 8 positions match TRBD1. V lost 3 bases and J lost 5; bases outside the gene matches: 3. Germline values: CDR1 SGHRS, CDR2 YFSETQ. The CDR3 is made up of 13 amino acids. CDR3 bases: TGCGCCAGCAGCTCAGGGGGCCGGGAGACCCAGTACTTC. This codes for CASSSGGRETQYF.

The genes are TRBV27 and TRBJ2-7; 9 bases align to TRBD2. Germline V gene data show CDR1 as MNHEY and CDR2 as SMNVEV (reference sequence). CDR3 length: 15 residues. The junction had 8 bases not matched to a gene; V was cut back by 3 bases and J by 5 bases. CDR3 DNA sequence: TGTGCCAGCAGTTTTATCCCGCTAGCGGGAAACGAGCAGTACTTC. It is translated as CASSFIPLAGNEQYF.

This chain connects TRBV3-1 (or the pseudogene TRBV3-2) to TRBJ2-3, with 14 bases fitting TRBD2. This CDR3 region has 17 residues. Germline lookup yields CDR1 LGHDT and CDR2 YNNKEL (reference sequence). Trimming took 1 base from V and 1 from J; bases not matched to a gene: 1. In DNA, the CDR3 is TGTGCCAGCAGCCAAGGGGGACTAGCGGGGGGCACAGATACGCAGTATTTT. Translation: CASSQGGLAGGTDTQYF.

The V call is TRBV4-1, the J call TRBJ2-7, with 10 bases lining up with TRBD2. V shed 2 bases, J shed 3 bases, and the junction held 4 bases outside the gene matches. Germline CDR1 and CDR2: MGHRA and YSYEKL. The CDR3 runs to 15 residues. The CDR3 DNA reads as TGCGCCAGCAGCCAATTAACTAGCGGGAACTACGAGCAGTACTTC. Amino acids: CASSQLTSGNYEQYF.

This clone showed up just once. This chain connects TRBV18 to TRBJ2-7; TRBD2 matches 9 bases. Germline trimming cut 1 base from V and 4 bases from J; bases unmatched to any gene: 11. Per germline, CDR1 KGHSH and CDR2 LQKENI. CDR3 length: 17 amino acids. As DNA, the CDR3 is TGTGCCAGCTCACCACTGGGGGGGCCTAGCGGGAAATACGAGCAGTACTTC. It is translated as CASSPLGGPSGKYEQYF.

The chain couples TRBV9 to TRBJ1-1; 7 bases line up with TRBD1. CDR1 and CDR2 (germline): SGDLS, YYNGEE. The CDR3 has 13 amino acids. V shed 1 base and J 8 bases; nucleotides not matched to a gene: 5. The CDR3 protein is CASSVSPRGEAFF. For the CDR3, the DNA is TGTGCCAGCAGCGTAAGCCCCAGGGGGGAAGCTTTCTTT.

The genes are TRBV5-1 and TRBJ1-5; TRBD1 matches at 8 bases. This CDR3 contains 15 residues. With V trimmed by 4 bases and J by 4 bases, 7 bases remained unmatched. From germline, CDR1 is SGHRS and CDR2 YFSETQ. CDR3 nucleotides: TGCGCCAGCAGCACCGGGACAGGTCAGAATCAGCCCCAGCATTTT. Protein product: CASSTGTGQNQPQHF.

This chain joins TRBV30 and TRBJ2-5, with 9 bases identical to TRBD2. The CDR3 has 13 amino acids. The V and J ends lost 5 bases and 2 bases, in that order; junction bases with no gene match: 3. Germline values: CDR1 GTSNPN, CDR2 SVGIG (reference sequence). The CDR3 loop reads CAWAGGPQETQYF. The CDR3 bases are TGTGCCTGGGCGGGGGGGCCACAAGAGACCCAGTACTTC.

J is TRBJ1-3 and V is TRBV28; D is ambiguous. This CDR3 has 16 residues. CDR1 is MDHEN and CDR2 is SYDVKM in the germline V gene. Trimming cost V 5 bases and J 0 bases, with 14 bases left between them. The DNA of the CDR3 is TGTGCCAGCAGTCCCTCGGGTGGAGTCTCTGGAAACACCATATATTTT. It is translated as CASSPSGGVSGNTIYF.

The gene calls are TRBV30 and TRBJ1-1; no clear D. V was pared by 0 bases and J by 9 bases, with 8 bases between. Germline V gene sequence: CDR1 GTSNPN, CDR2 SVGIG (reference sequence). The CDR3 has 11 residues. CDR3 amino acids: CAWSVRLKAFF. The DNA for the CDR3 is TGTGCCTGGAGTGTACGGTTGAAAGCTTTCTTT.

J is TRBJ2-3 and V is TRBV6-5; TRBD2 aligns across 11 bases. V lost 6 bases to trimming and J lost 2 bases; unmatched junction nucleotides: 4. Germline V gene data show CDR1 as MNHEY and CDR2 as SVGAGI. This CDR3 spans 15 amino acids. CDR3 bases: TGTGCCAGCAGATATAGCGGGGGGGCCACAGATACGCAGTATTTT. It codes for CASRYSGGATDTQYF.

V and J are TRBV4-1 and TRBJ2-7; TRBD2 might be the D (5 bases). V was cut by 7 bases and J by 5 bases, with 12 bases left in between. Per germline, CDR1 MGHRA and CDR2 YSYEKL. The CDR3 has 12 amino acids. CDR3: CASTDSGNEQYF. The DNA of the CDR3 is TGCGCCAGCACGGACTCCGGCAACGAGCAGTACTTC.

The V and J genes are TRBV3-1 (or the pseudogene TRBV3-2) and TRBJ1-6; D is undetermined. Trimming took 5 bases from V and 9 from J, leaving 8 bases between them. The CDR3 covers 12 residues. Germline values: CDR1 LGHDT, CDR2 YNNKEL (reference sequence). This chain's CDR3 is CASSETGSPLHF. CDR3 in DNA: TGTGCCAGCAGCGAAACTGGTTCACCCCTCCACTTT.

The chain links TRBV7-9 to TRBJ2-3; D is ambiguous. Germline V gene sequence: CDR1 SEHNR, CDR2 FQNEAQ (reference sequence). With 6 bases removed from V and 4 bases from J, the gap between germline ends came to 17 bases. CDR3 length: 15 residues. CDR3 DNA sequence: TGTGCCAGCAGTTTTATTGGGCAGGCCCCAGATACGCAGTATTTT. It encodes CASSFIGQAPDTQYF.

The chain employs TRBV24-1 and TRBJ2-1; D may be TRBD1 (5 bases). Per germline, CDR1 KGHDR and CDR2 SFDVKD. The CDR3 runs 14 residues. Trimming left V 8 bases short and J 8 bases short, with 18 bases between. CDR3: CATTSHRYPHEQFF. The CDR3, as DNA: TGTGCCACCACAAGCCACAGGTACCCCCATGAGCAGTTCTTC.

The gene calls are TRBV4-1 and TRBJ1-1; no firm D call. The CDR3 consists of 13 residues. Germline V gives CDR1 MGHRA, CDR2 YSYEKL. Trimming shortened V by 4 bases and J by 1 base, and 7 bases separated the two germline ends. In DNA form, the CDR3 reads TGCGCCAGCAGCCCCCCACAGAACACTGAAGCTTTCTTT. Amino acids: CASSPPQNTEAFF.

This sequence joins TRBV27 and TRBJ1-1; D might be TRBD1 (5 bases). The CDR3 has 15 residues. Trimming removed 8 bases at V and 1 base at J, with 17 bases between. Germline V gene lookup returns CDR1 MNHEY and CDR2 SMNVEV (reference sequence). The CDR3 sequence is CASVRTSSRNTEAFF. As DNA, the CDR3 is TGTGCCAGCGTTAGGACATCTTCAAGGAACACTGAAGCTTTCTTT.

The chain has TRBV12-5 and TRBJ1-5; D gene uncertain. Trimming shortened V by 5 bases and J by 0 bases, and 14 bases separated the two germline ends. The germline V gene has CDR1 LGHNT and CDR2 FRNRAP. There are 16 residues in the CDR3. The CDR3 DNA reads as TGTGCTAGTGGTCCGAACGCAGGCTATAGCAATCAGCCCCAGCATTTT. Protein: CASGPNAGYSNQPQHF.

The chain is built from TRBV30 and TRBJ1-2, with 10 bases that match TRBD1. Germline V gives CDR1 GTSNPN, CDR2 SVGIG (reference sequence). Trimming cost V 1 base and J 5 bases; bases outside gene matches: 4. The CDR3 contains 14 residues. This CDR3 reads CAWSALDRGYGYTF. The CDR3 bases are TGTGCCTGGAGTGCATTGGACAGGGGGTATGGCTACACCTTC. The full variable domain, with the rest looked up from reference TRBV30 and TRBJ1-2, is SQTIHQWPATLVQPVGSPLSLECTVEGTSNPNLYWYRQAAGRGLQLLFYSVGIGQISSEVPQNLSASRPQDRQFILSSKKLLLSDSGFYLCAWSALDRGYGYTFGSGTRLTVV.